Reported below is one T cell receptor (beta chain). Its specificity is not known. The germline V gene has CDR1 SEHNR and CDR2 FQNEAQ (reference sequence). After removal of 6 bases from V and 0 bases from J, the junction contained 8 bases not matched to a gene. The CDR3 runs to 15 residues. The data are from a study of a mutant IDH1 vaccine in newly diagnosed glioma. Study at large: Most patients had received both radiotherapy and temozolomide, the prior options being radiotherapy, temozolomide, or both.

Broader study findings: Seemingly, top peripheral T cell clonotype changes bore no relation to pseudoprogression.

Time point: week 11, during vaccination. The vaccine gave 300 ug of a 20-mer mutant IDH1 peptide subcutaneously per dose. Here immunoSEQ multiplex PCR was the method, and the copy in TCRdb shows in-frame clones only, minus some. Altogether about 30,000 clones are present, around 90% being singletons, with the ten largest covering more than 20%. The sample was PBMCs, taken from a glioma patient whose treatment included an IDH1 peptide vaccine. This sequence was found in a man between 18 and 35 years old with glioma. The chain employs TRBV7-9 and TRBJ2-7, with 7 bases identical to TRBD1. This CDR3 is CASRVLQGSSYEQYF. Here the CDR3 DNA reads TGTGCCAGCAGGGTCCTACAGGGGAGCTCCTACGAGCAGTACTTC.